The entry below describes one TCR beta chain. The CDR3 spans 14 residues. The V gene end was trimmed by 2 bases and the J gene end by 1 base; junction bases not matched to a gene: 1. Germline V gene data show CDR1 as LGHNA and CDR2 as YSLEER. The data are from a study of blood T cell repertoires in COVID-19. Study-wide background: From the United States, Italy and Spain came samples of acute and convalescent COVID-19. In each case, the material was cDNA or gDNA derived from T cells, B-cell-depleted T cells, or PBMCs.

As originally analysed: Estimated nucleated cell counts came from reference gene primer amplification. Only in-frame clones appear in the TCRdb table, and some are missing; sequencing was by immunoSEQ multiplex PCR. V, J and clone size are those of that table, while D and trimming were read from the DNA. This sample yields under 200,000 clones, of which about four fifths are seen a single time; 3.5% to 4.5% belongs to the top ten. The chain is built from TRBV4-3 and TRBJ1-1, with 7 nucleotides matching TRBD1. This sequence was found in a woman older than 75 with acute or convalescent COVID-19. The specimen sequenced was peripheral blood. In DNA, the CDR3 is TGCGCCAGCAGCCAAAGGACAGGGAACACTGAAGCTTTCTTT. Amino acid sequence: CASSQRTGNTEAFF.